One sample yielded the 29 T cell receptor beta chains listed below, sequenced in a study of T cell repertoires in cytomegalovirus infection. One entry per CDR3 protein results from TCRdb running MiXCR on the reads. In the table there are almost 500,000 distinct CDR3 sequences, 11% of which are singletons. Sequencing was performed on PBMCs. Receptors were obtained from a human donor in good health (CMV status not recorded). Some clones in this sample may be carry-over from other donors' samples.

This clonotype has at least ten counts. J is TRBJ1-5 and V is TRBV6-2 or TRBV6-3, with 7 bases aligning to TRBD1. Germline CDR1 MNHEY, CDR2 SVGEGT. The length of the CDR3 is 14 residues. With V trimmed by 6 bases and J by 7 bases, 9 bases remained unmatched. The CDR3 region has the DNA TGTGCCAGCAGCCAACAGGGGATTCGCCAGCCCCAGCATTTT. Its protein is CASSQQGIRQPQHF.

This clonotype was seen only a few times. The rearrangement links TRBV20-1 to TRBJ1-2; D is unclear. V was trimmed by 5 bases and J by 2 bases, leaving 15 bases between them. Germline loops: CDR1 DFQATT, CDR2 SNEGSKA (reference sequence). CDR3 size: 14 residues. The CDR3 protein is CSAGPSDRNYGYTF. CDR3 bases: TGCAGTGCTGGCCCCTCCGACCGGAACTATGGCTACACCTTC.

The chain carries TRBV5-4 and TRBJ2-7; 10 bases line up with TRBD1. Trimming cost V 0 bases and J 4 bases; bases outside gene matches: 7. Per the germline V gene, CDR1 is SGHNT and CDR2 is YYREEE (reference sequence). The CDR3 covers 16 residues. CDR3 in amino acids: CASSLERQGAGYEQYF. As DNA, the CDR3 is TGTGCCAGCAGCTTGGAGAGACAGGGGGCGGGGTACGAGCAGTACTTC.

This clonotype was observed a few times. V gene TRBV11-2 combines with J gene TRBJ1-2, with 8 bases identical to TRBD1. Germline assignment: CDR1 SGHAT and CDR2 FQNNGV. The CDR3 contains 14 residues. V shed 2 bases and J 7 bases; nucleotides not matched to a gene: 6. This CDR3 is CASSLTDRAGGYTF. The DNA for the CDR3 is TGTGCCAGCAGCTTAACGGACAGGGCGGGTGGCTACACCTTC.

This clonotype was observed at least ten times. The DNA for the CDR3 is TGTGCCAGCAGCTCCCGAGTTGGGGGGGGCCTTTGGGAGCAGTACTTC. Translating it yields CASSSRVGGGLWEQYF. V and J are TRBV7-8 and TRBJ2-7, with TRBD2 as a possible D gene (7 bases). Germline-derived CDR1 and CDR2 are SGHVS and FQNEAQ. CDR3 length: 16 amino acids. V lost 4 bases, J lost 7 bases, and 23 bases lay in between.

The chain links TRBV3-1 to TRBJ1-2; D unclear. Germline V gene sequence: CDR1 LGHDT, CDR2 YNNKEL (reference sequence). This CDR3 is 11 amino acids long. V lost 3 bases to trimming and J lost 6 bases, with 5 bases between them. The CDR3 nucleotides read TGTGCCAGCAGCCATGACGATGGCTACACCTTC. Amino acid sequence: CASSHDDGYTF.

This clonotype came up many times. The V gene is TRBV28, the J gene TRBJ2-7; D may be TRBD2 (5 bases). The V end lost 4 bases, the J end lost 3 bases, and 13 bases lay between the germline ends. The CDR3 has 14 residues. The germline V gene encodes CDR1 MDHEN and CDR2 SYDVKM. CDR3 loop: CASSSTGIFYEQYF. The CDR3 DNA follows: TGTGCCAGCAGTTCCACGGGGATATTCTACGAGCAGTACTTC.

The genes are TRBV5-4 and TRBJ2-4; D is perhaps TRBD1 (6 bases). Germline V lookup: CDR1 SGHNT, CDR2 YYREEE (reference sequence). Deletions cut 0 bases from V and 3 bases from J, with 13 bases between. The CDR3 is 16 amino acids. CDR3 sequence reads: CASSLGDIFGKNIQYF. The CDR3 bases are TGTGCCAGCAGCTTGGGGGACATCTTTGGCAAAAACATTCAGTACTTC.

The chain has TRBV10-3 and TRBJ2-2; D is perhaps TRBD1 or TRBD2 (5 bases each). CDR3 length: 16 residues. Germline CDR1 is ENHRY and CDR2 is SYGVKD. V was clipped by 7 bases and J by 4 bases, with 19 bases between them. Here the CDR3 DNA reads TGTGCCATCATGCCAACGACGGGGCCGTCCACCGGGGAGCTGTTTTTT. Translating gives CAIMPTTGPSTGELFF.

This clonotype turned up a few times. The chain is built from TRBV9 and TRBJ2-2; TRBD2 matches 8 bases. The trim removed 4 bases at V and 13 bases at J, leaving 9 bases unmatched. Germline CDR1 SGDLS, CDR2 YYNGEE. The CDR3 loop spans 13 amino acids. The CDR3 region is CASSLSSGGGLFF. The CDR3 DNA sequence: TGTGCCAGCAGCCTTTCAAGCGGGGGAGGGCTGTTTTTT.

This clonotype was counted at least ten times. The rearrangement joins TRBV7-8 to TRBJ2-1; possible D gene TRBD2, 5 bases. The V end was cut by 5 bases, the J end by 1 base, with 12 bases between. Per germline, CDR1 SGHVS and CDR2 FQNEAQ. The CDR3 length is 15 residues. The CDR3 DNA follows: TGTGCCAGCAGCCCTCTAGCTTTTTCCTACAATGAGCAGTTCTTC. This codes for CASSPLAFSYNEQFF.

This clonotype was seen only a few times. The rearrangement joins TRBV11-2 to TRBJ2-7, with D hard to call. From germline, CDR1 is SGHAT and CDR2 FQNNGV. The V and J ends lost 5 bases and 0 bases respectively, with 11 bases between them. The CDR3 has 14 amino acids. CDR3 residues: CASSRPAVSYEQYF. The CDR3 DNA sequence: TGTGCCAGCAGCCGCCCCGCGGTCTCCTACGAGCAGTACTTC. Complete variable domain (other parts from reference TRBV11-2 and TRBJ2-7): EAGVAQSPRYKIIEKRQSVAFWCNPISGHATLYWYQQILGQGPKLLIQFQNNGVVDDSQLPKDRFSAERLKGVDSTLKIQPAKLEDSAVYLCASSRPAVSYEQYFGPGTRLTVT.

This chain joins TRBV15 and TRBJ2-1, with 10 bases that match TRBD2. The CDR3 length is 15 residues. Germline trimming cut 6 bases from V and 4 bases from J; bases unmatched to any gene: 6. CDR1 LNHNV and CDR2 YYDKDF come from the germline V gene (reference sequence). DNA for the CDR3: TGTGCCACCAGGACAAGCGGGAGGGGGTACAATGAGCAGTTCTTC. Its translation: CATRTSGRGYNEQFF.

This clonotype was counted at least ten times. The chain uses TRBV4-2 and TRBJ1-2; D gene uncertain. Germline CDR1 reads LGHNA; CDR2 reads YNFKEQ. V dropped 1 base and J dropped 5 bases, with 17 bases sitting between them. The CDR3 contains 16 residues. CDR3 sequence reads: CASSQVGGLLGYGYTF. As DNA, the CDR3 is TGTGCCAGCAGCCAAGTTGGAGGACTCCTAGGATATGGCTACACCTTC.

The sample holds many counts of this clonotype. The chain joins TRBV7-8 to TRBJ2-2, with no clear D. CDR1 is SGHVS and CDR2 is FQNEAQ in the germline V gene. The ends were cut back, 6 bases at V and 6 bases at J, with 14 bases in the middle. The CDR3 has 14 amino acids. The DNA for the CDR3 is TGTGCCAGCAGAGCTACATCAGGTCCCGGGGAGCTGTTTTTT. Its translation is CASRATSGPGELFF.

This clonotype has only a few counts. The CDR3 protein is CSARRAGQFHEQYF. The CDR3, as DNA: TGCAGTGCTAGGCGAGCCGGACAGTTCCACGAGCAGTACTTC. The chain combines TRBV20-1 with TRBJ2-7, with D perhaps TRBD1 (6 bases). With 3 bases removed from V and 5 bases from J, the gap between germline ends came to 17 bases. The CDR3 is 14 residues long. The germline V gene has CDR1 DFQATT and CDR2 SNEGSKA (reference sequence).

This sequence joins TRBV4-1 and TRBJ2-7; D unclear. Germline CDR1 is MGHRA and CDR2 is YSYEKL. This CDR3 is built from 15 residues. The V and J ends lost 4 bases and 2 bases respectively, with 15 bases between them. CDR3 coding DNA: TGCGCCAGCAGCCTCGTGGCGACGAAAGCCTACGAGCAGTACTTC. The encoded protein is CASSLVATKAYEQYF.

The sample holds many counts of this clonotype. The chain's CDR3 is CASSLSVGAYEQYF. In DNA, the CDR3 is TGTGCCAGCAGTTTAAGCGTAGGAGCTTACGAGCAGTACTTC. The genes are TRBV28 and TRBJ2-7; D is unresolved. The germline gives CDR1 MDHEN, CDR2 SYDVKM. The CDR3 sequence is 14 residues long. Trimming removed 2 bases at V and 4 bases at J, with 12 bases between.

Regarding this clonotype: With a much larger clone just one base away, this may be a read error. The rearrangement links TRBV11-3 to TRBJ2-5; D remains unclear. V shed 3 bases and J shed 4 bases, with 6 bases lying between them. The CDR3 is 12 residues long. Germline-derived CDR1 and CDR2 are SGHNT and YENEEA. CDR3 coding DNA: TGTGCCAGCAGCTTTGGATTAGAGACCCAGTACTTC. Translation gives CASSFGLETQYF.

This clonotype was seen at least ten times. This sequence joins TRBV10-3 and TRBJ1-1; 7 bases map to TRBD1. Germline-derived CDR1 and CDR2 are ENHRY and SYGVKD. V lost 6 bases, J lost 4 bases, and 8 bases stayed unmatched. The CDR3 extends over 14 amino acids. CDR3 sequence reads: CAISYDREGTEAFF. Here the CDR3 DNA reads TGTGCCATCAGCTACGACAGGGAAGGCACTGAAGCTTTCTTT.

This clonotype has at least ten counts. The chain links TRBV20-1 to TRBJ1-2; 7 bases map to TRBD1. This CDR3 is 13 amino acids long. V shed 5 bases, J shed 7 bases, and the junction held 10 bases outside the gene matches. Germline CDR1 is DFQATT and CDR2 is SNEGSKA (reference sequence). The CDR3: CSARGGATGGYTF. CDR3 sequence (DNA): TGCAGTGCTCGAGGGGGCGCGACGGGTGGCTACACCTTC.

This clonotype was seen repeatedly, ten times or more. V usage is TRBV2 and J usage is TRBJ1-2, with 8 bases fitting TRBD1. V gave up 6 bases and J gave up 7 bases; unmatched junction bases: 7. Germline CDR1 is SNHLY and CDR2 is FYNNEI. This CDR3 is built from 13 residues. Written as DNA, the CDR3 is TGTGCCAGCAGACCAGACAGGGGTCCTGGCTACACCTTC. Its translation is CASRPDRGPGYTF.

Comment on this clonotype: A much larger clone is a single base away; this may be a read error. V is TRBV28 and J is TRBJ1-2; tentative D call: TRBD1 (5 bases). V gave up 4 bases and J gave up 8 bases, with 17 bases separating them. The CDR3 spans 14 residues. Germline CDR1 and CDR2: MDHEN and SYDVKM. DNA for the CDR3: TGTGCCAGCAGTTGGGGGAGCCACGACTCGGGCTACACCTTC. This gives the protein CASSWGSHDSGYTF.

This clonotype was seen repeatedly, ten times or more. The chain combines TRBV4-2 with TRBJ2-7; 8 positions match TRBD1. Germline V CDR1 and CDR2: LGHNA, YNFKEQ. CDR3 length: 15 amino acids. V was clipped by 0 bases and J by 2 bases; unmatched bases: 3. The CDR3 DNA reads TGTGCCAGCAGCCAAGATGCCAGGGGGCCCTACGAGCAGTACTTC. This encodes CASSQDARGPYEQYF.

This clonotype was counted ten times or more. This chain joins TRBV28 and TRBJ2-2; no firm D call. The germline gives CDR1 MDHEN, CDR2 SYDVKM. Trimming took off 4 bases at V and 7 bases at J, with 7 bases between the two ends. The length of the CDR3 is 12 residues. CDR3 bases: TGTGCCAGCAGTTCACCTAGCGGGGAGCTGTTTTTT. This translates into CASSSPSGELFF.

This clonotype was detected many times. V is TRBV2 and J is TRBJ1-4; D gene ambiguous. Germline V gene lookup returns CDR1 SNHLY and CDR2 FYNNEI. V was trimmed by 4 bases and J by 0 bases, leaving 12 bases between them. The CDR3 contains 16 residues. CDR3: CASSVWPGATNEKLFF. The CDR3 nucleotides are TGTGCCAGCAGTGTTTGGCCAGGAGCAACTAATGAAAAACTGTTTTTT.

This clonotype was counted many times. In DNA, the CDR3 is TGTGCCAGCTCCCCGGGACAGGCTTCCTACGAGCAGTACTTC. Its protein product is CASSPGQASYEQYF. This chain uses TRBV18 with TRBJ2-7; 8 bases line up with TRBD1. V lost 6 bases, J lost 1 base, and 5 bases stayed unmatched. Germline CDR1 KGHSH, CDR2 LQKENI. This CDR3 has 14 amino acids.

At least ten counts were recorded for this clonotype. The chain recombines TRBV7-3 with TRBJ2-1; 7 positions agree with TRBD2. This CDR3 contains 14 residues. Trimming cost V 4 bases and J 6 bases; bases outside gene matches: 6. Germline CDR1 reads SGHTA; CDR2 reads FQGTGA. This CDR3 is CASSSEREVNEQFF. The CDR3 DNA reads TGTGCCAGCAGCTCCGAGCGGGAAGTCAATGAGCAGTTCTTC.

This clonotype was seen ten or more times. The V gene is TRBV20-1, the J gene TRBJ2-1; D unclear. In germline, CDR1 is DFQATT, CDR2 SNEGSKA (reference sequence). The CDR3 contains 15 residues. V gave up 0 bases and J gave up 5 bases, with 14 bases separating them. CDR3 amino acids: CSARDPTVHNNEQFF. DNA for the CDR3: TGCAGTGCTAGAGATCCCACTGTCCACAACAATGAGCAGTTCTTC.